This T cell receptor (beta chain) was documented in a study of blood T cell repertoires in COVID-19. Across the study: Sources were T cells, B-cell-depleted T cells, or PBMCs; the material itself was cDNA or gDNA.

V lost 4 bases and J 6 bases, leaving 18 bases between the germline ends. There are 15 residues in the CDR3. The V gene's germline CDR1 is MNHEY and CDR2 SMNVEV (reference sequence). Data came from immunoSEQ multiplex PCR; TCRdb stores just in-frame clones and leaves some out. Here the sample spans 200,000 or so clones, over 80% being singletons. Input material: peripheral blood. The chain links TRBV27 to TRBJ1-1, with a weak D call TRBD1 (5 bases). The TCR originated in a human donor in a cohort sampled during active COVID-19. The CDR3 DNA reads TGTGCCAGCAGTTACCGGCCGACCAAAGGGGCTGAAGCTTTCTTT. Protein: CASSYRPTKGAEAFF.